Listed below are T cell receptor beta chains from one sample, sequenced in a study of post-analysis software for immune sequencing data. In TCRdb, the PCR reads were re-called with MiXCR into one record per CDR3 protein. Of roughly 540,000 distinct CDR3 sequences listed, around 31% are singletons. The sequenced sample consisted of blood. These receptor sequences come from a girl aged 2-17 years with multiple sclerosis. CDR3s include the opening cysteine and the closing phenylalanine or tryptophan. A D gene is named only where the DNA matches it firmly. The size of a clone is reported for some rows only, either as once, few or many, or as a class for expanded clones.

d_call,j_call,clone_size,v_call,cdr3_aa,cdr3_nt
-,TRBJ1-5,-,TRBV19,CASKRLLAGAQNQPQHF,TGTGCCAGTAAGAGGCTCCTTGCAGGGGCCCAAAATCAGCCCCAGCATTTT
-,TRBJ1-6,-,TRBV18,CASSTTGLGENSPLHF,TGTGCCAGCTCAACAACGGGACTAGGGGAGAATTCACCCCTCCACTTT
-,TRBJ2-5,few,TRBV11-2,CASSPGVWQETQYF,TGTGCCAGCAGCCCCGGGGTATGGCAAGAGACCCAGTACTTC
-,TRBJ2-5,-,TRBV5-1,CASSCQGGGETQYF,TGCGCCAGCAGCTGTCAGGGTGGCGGGGAGACCCAGTACTTC
-,TRBJ1-1,-,TRBV7-9,CASSLKGPNTEAFF,TGTGCCAGCAGCTTAAAGGGCCCGAACACTGAAGCTTTCTTT
TRBD2,TRBJ2-7,-,TRBV12-3/TRBV12-4,CASRRSGALDGQYF,TGTGCCAGCAGACGTAGCGGGGCCCTGGACGGGCAGTACTTC
TRBD2,TRBJ2-2,-,TRBV9,CASSVASGGATGELFF,TGTGCCAGCAGCGTAGCAAGCGGGGGGGCCACCGGGGAGCTGTTTTTT
-,TRBJ2-1,few,TRBV3-1,CASSHARSSYNEQFF,TGTGCCAGCAGCCATGCAAGAAGCTCCTACAATGAGCAGTTCTTC
-,TRBJ2-1,-,TRBV10-1,CASSGYPGNEQFF,TGCGCCAGCAGTGGGTATCCGGGTAATGAGCAGTTCTTC
-,TRBJ2-7,few,TRBV12-3/TRBV12-4,CASGRIDLHEQYF,TGTGCCAGCGGGCGGATCGACCTCCACGAGCAGTACTTC
TRBD2,TRBJ2-5,-,TRBV5-4,CASRTSGDLQETQYF,TGTGCCAGCCGGACTAGCGGGGACCTCCAAGAGACCCAGTACTTC
TRBD1,TRBJ2-7,-,TRBV18,CASSPPRVLTGSKEQYF,TGTGCCAGCTCACCACCCCGAGTTTTGACAGGGAGTAAAGAGCAGTACTTC
-,TRBJ2-2,-,TRBV20-1,CSALDSNTGELFF,TGCAGTGCGCTCGACAGCAACACCGGGGAGCTGTTTTTT
-,TRBJ2-7,-,TRBV10-3,CAISEGNPYEQYF,TGTGCCATCAGTGAAGGGAATCCCTACGAGCAGTACTTC
-,TRBJ2-7,-,TRBV5-1,CASSFPLPYEQYF,TGCGCCAGCAGCTTTCCACTACCCTACGAGCAGTACTTC
-,TRBJ2-1,few,TRBV18,CASSFMSGSYNEQFF,TGTGCCAGCTCATTCATGAGCGGCTCCTACAATGAGCAGTTCTTC
-,TRBJ1-1,once,TRBV6-6,CAGSHLGGDMNTEAFF,TGTGCCGGATCCCATCTCGGTGGAGATATGAACACTGAAGCTTTCTTT
-,TRBJ2-7,-,TRBV7-8,CASSQGGWEQYF,TGTGCCAGCAGCCAGGGAGGTTGGGAGCAGTACTTC
TRBD2,TRBJ2-1,-,TRBV5-1,CASSSGLLAGGPDEQFF,TGCGCCAGCAGCTCCGGGCTTTTAGCGGGGGGGCCAGATGAGCAGTTCTTC
TRBD2,TRBJ2-7,-,TRBV6-7,CAREGTIAGRYEQYF,TGTGCCAGAGAAGGGACTATAGCGGGACGGTACGAGCAGTACTTC
-,TRBJ2-5,few,TRBV20-1,CSFHSGGRETQYF,TGCAGTTTCCATTCGGGGGGCAGAGAGACCCAGTACTTC
-,TRBJ1-2,-,TRBV6-1,CASSEWSAAYGYTF,TGTGCCAGCAGCGAATGGTCTGCCGCGTATGGCTACACCTTC